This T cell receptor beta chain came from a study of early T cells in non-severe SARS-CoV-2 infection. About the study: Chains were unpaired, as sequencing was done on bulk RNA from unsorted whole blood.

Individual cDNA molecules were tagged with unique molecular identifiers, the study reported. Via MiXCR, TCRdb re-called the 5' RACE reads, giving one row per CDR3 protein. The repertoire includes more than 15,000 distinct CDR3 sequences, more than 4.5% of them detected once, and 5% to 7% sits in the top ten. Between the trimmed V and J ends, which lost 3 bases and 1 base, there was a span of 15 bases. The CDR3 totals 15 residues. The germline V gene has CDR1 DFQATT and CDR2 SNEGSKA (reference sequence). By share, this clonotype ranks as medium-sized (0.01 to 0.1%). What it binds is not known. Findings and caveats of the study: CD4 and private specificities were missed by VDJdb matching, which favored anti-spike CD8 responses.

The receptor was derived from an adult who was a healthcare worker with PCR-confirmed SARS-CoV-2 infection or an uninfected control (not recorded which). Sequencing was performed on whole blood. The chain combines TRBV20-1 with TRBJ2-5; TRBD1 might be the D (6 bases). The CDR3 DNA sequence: TGCAGTGCTAGTGGGACATATCTAACCCAAGAGACCCAGTACTTC. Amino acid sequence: CSASGTYLTQETQYF.